This passage covers 21 T cell receptor beta chains from one sample sequenced in a study of T-cell memory formation after mild COVID-19. TCRdb re-called the 5' RACE reads with MiXCR, one entry per CDR3 protein. The table includes around 420,000 distinct CDR3 sequences, 20% to 25% detected once. Specimen: PBMCs or a T cell subset sorted from them (not recorded which). The receptor source for this set is an adult woman who had mild COVID-19 (a few samples of this study predate the infection). Cell type and time point are not known.

This sequence joins TRBV7-2 and TRBJ2-1; TRBD2 might be the D (6 bases). The CDR3 length is 15 residues. Germline V gives CDR1 SGHTA, CDR2 FQGNSA. V was trimmed by 5 bases and J by 6 bases, leaving 17 bases between them. The DNA for the CDR3 is TGTGCCAGCAGCCTCCGGGACTTCTCCGGCAATGAGCAGTTCTTC. Translating it yields CASSLRDFSGNEQFF. Full variable domain (remainder filled in from reference TRBV7-2 and TRBJ2-1): GAGVSQSPSNKVTEKGKDVELRCDPISGHTALYWYRQSLGQGLEFLIYFQGNSAPDKSGLPSDRFSAERTGGSVSTLTIQRTQQEDSAVYLCASSLRDFSGNEQFFGPGTRLTVL.

The rearrangement uses TRBV7-6 and TRBJ2-1; 9 positions agree with TRBD1. V dropped 4 bases and J dropped 4; count of bases not matched to a gene: 5. Germline CDR1 reads SGHVS; CDR2 reads FNYEAQ. The CDR3 spans 15 residues. This chain's CDR3 is CASSSGTGKYNEQFF. Written as DNA, the CDR3 is TGTGCCAGCAGCTCCGGGACAGGGAAGTACAATGAGCAGTTCTTC.

A remark on this clonotype: A clone one base away is much larger, so this may be a read error. The chain recombines TRBV7-9 with TRBJ2-3; the match to TRBD2 covers 12 bases. Per the germline V gene, CDR1 is SEHNR and CDR2 is FQNEAQ (reference sequence). The ends lost 5 bases at V and 5 bases at J; junction bases unmatched: 8. This CDR3 region has 16 residues. The CDR3 nucleotides are TGTGCCAGCAGCCTTTGGACTAGCGGGAAAGGAGATACGCAGTATTTT. Protein sequence: CASSLWTSGKGDTQYF.

The chain carries TRBV5-1 and TRBJ2-7; 7 bases agree with TRBD1. The CDR3 length is 13 residues. Germline V gene data show CDR1 as SGHRS and CDR2 as YFSETQ. J was trimmed by 6 bases and V by 1 base; bases with no gene match: 4. The DNA for the CDR3 is TGCGCCAGCAGCTTGCAGGGGGTCGGCGAGCAGTACTTC. It encodes CASSLQGVGEQYF.

This clonotype occurred many times. This chain links TRBV7-2 with TRBJ2-3; D gene ambiguous. The length of the CDR3 is 12 residues. Germline CDR1 SGHTA, CDR2 FQGNSA. The V and J ends lost 8 bases and 1 base respectively, with 7 bases between them. CDR3: CASAERTDTQYF. CDR3 nucleotides: TGTGCCAGCGCCGAACGCACAGATACGCAGTATTTT.

This sequence joins TRBV4-1 and TRBJ1-4, with D possibly being TRBD1 (5 bases). Trimming shortened V by 4 bases and J by 8 bases, and 11 bases separated the two germline ends. Germline values: CDR1 MGHRA, CDR2 YSYEKL. The CDR3 is made up of 13 amino acids. The CDR3 nucleotides are TGCGCCAGCAGCCTAGTGAAGGGGGAAAAACTGTTTTTT. Encoded protein: CASSLVKGEKLFF.

The chain is built from TRBV24-1 and TRBJ2-1; 10 bases are a match to TRBD2. The germline CDR1 and CDR2 sequences are KGHDR and SFDVKD. The CDR3 sequence is 13 residues long. The J segment lost 2 bases and the V segment lost 9 bases, leaving 0 bases of the junction unmatched. The CDR3 sequence is CATGTSAYNEQFF. The CDR3 DNA reads as TGTGCCACCGGGACTAGCGCCTACAATGAGCAGTTCTTC.

This clonotype has a single count. The rearrangement uses TRBV9 and TRBJ2-5; 8 nucleotides match TRBD2. CDR1 SGDLS and CDR2 YYNGEE come from the germline V gene. J lost 2 bases, V lost 0 bases, and 3 bases had no gene match. The CDR3 spans 15 residues. The CDR3 here is CASSVAGGPQETQYF. CDR3 nucleotides: TGTGCCAGCAGCGTAGCGGGAGGGCCTCAAGAGACCCAGTACTTC.

This clonotype was picked up a small number of times. The V and J genes are TRBV9 and TRBJ1-4, with 8 bases aligning to TRBD1. This CDR3 is built from 16 residues. From germline, CDR1 is SGDLS and CDR2 YYNGEE. Trimming removed 3 bases from V and 5 bases from J; junction bases left unmatched: 9. This CDR3 reads CASSAEGDRWNEKLFF. The CDR3, as DNA: TGTGCCAGCAGCGCCGAGGGGGACAGGTGGAATGAAAAACTGTTTTTT.

This clonotype has a handful of counts. The gene calls are TRBV4-1 and TRBJ2-7; the D call may be TRBD1 or TRBD2 (5 bases each). V was cut by 5 bases and J by 4 bases, with 18 bases left in between. Germline CDR1 reads MGHRA; CDR2 reads YSYEKL. The length of the CDR3 is 15 residues. DNA for the CDR3: TGCGCCAGCAGCTTTGGAGGCAGGGATCCGTACGAGCAGTACTTC. Translating it yields CASSFGGRDPYEQYF.

This clonotype was picked up a small number of times. The rearrangement joins TRBV5-1 to TRBJ2-3; tentatively, D is TRBD2 (6 bases). V lost 5 bases and J lost 5, with 21 bases in between. CDR3 size: 16 residues. Germline CDR1 SGHRS, CDR2 YFSETQ. The CDR3 DNA reads TGCGCCAGCAGTTACACTCTAGCGTTAGCTAGAGATACGCAGTATTTT. Its protein is CASSYTLALARDTQYF.

This chain connects TRBV11-3 to TRBJ2-1; 8 nucleotides line up with TRBD1. J gave up 4 bases and V 4 bases, and 21 bases lay outside the gene matches. The CDR3 runs 20 residues. Germline V lookup: CDR1 SGHNT, CDR2 YENEEA. The CDR3 protein is CASSSPRSDRVEGVYNEQFF. The CDR3, as DNA: TGTGCCAGCAGCTCTCCACGATCGGACAGGGTCGAGGGGGTTTACAATGAGCAGTTCTTC. Supplemented by reference TRBV11-3 and TRBJ2-1, the full variable domain reads EAGVVQSPRYKIIEKKQPVAFWCNPISGHNTLYWYLQNLGQGPELLIRYENEEAVDDSQLPKDRFSAERLKGVDSTLKIQPAELGDSAVYLCASSSPRSDRVEGVYNEQFFGPGTRLTVL.

This chain uses TRBV27 with TRBJ1-1; tentatively, D is TRBD1 (6 bases). Germline V gene lookup returns CDR1 MNHEY and CDR2 SMNVEV (reference sequence). V lost 5 bases, J lost 0 bases, and 13 bases lay in between. The CDR3 is 15 residues long. In DNA, the CDR3 is TGTGCCAGCAGTACCCGGACAGAGTTGAACACTGAAGCTTTCTTT. Its translation: CASSTRTELNTEAFF.

This clonotype has more than one count but fewer than ten. V usage is TRBV6-2 or TRBV6-3 and J usage is TRBJ2-1; 8 bases align to TRBD2. This CDR3 has 12 residues. Germline V gives CDR1 MNHEY, CDR2 SVGEGT. The V segment lost 6 bases and the J segment 14 bases; nucleotides outside the gene matches: 9. The CDR3 here is CASRSTGGWKFF. The CDR3 DNA follows: TGTGCCAGCAGATCGACGGGAGGGTGGAAGTTCTTC.

This chain links TRBV7-8 with TRBJ2-5, with a tentative D call TRBD2 (6 bases). This CDR3 region has 14 residues. Trimming stripped 6 bases from V and 1 base from J, with 12 bases between. Germline values: CDR1 SGHVS, CDR2 FQNEAQ. The CDR3 reads CASRAGTAQETQYF. CDR3 sequence (DNA): TGTGCCAGCAGGGCGGGGACCGCCCAAGAGACCCAGTACTTC. Filled out from reference TRBV7-8 and TRBJ2-5, the complete variable domain reads GAGVSQSPRYKVAKRGQDVALRCDPISGHVSLFWYQQALGQGPEFLTYFQNEAQLDKSGLPSDRFFAERPEGSVSTLKIQRTQQEDSAVYLCASRAGTAQETQYFGPGTRLLVL.

The chain employs TRBV15 and TRBJ1-1; tentative D call: TRBD1 (5 bases). CDR3 length: 16 residues. With 3 bases removed from V and 4 bases from J, the gap between germline ends came to 18 bases. Germline values: CDR1 LNHNV, CDR2 YYDKDF (reference sequence). Written as DNA, the CDR3 is TGTGCCACCAGCAGGGAATCGGGGGGTTTGGGCACTGAAGCTTTCTTT. Protein product: CATSRESGGLGTEAFF.

This clonotype was detected only a few times. This chain links TRBV27 with TRBJ1-2; 8 nucleotides line up with TRBD1. The CDR3 loop spans 12 amino acids. Per the germline V gene, CDR1 is MNHEY and CDR2 is SMNVEV (reference sequence). The V segment lost 5 bases and the J segment 8 bases; nucleotides outside the gene matches: 4. The CDR3 nucleotides are TGTGCCAGCAGTGACAGGGGCCAGGGCTACACCTTC. Amino acid sequence: CASSDRGQGYTF.

Notes on this clonotype: This sequence may be a read error, since a much larger clone differs from it by one base. Written as DNA, the CDR3 is TGTGCCATCAGTGAGAAGGGCTCTGGAAACCCCATATATTTT. This encodes CAISEKGSGNPIYF. The chain joins TRBV10-3 to TRBJ1-3; D is unclear. CDR1 is ENHRY and CDR2 is SYGVKD in the germline V gene. This CDR3 has 14 amino acids.

There are many counts of this clonotype. CDR3 sequence (DNA): TGCGCCAGCAGCCAAGATGGGGCAGTCCAGACAACAGCTAACTATGGCTACACCTTC. Its translation: CASSQDGAVQTTANYGYTF. The J gene is TRBJ1-2, the V gene TRBV4-3; TRBD1 is a possible D gene (5 bases). V was pared by 0 bases and J by 0 bases, with 20 bases between. This CDR3 comprises 19 residues. Germline values: CDR1 LGHNA, CDR2 YSLEER.

The rearrangement uses TRBV10-3 and TRBJ2-2; tentatively, D is TRBD1 or TRBD2 (5 bases each). The length of the CDR3 is 15 residues. The V end was cut by 4 bases, the J end by 3 bases, with 12 bases between. Germline V gene sequence: CDR1 ENHRY, CDR2 SYGVKD. The CDR3 region is CAISARGSDTGELFF. The DNA for the CDR3 is TGTGCCATCAGTGCGAGGGGTTCCGACACCGGGGAGCTGTTTTTT.

The CDR3 reads CASSIVARGLGELFF. CDR3 nucleotides: TGTGCCAGCAGTATTGTGGCCAGGGGGCTTGGGGAGCTGTTTTTT. The chain links TRBV27 to TRBJ2-2, with 8 bases that match TRBD1. The V segment lost 5 bases and the J segment 8 bases; nucleotides outside the gene matches: 10. Per germline, CDR1 MNHEY and CDR2 SMNVEV (reference sequence). The CDR3 consists of 15 residues.